These T cell receptor beta chains were read from a single sample in a study of control samples from healthy donors and cancer patients. Repertoires were generated with immunoSEQ multiplex PCR, while TCRdb's copy carries only in-frame clones and drops some. This table has over 80,000 clones, 82% appearing once. Sequenced material: blood. The receptors were gathered from a man aged 55-75 years in good health. The CDR3 runs from the conserved cysteine through the conserved F or W. A D gene is named only where the DNA matches it firmly. Clone size, where shown, is once, few, many, or a class for clones that have expanded.

CDR3aa,CDR3nt,abundance,d_gene,j_gene,v_gene
CASSLGVTYNEQFF,TGTGCCAGCAGCTTGGGGGTGACCTACAATGAGCAGTTCTTC,.,.,TRBJ2-1,TRBV5-4
CARSLECREADNSPLHF,TGTGCCAGAAGCTTGGAGTGCAGGGAGGCTGATAATTCACCCCTCCACTTT,.,.,TRBJ1-6,TRBV5-3
CAWSVGAGRREKLFF,TGTGCCTGGAGTGTAGGGGCTGGGCGACGGGAAAAACTGTTTTTT,few,.,TRBJ1-4,TRBV30
CASSEGQYQPQHF,TGTGCCAGCAGCGAGGGACAGTATCAGCCCCAGCATTTT,.,TRBD1,TRBJ1-5,TRBV6-5
CASSKLGGDAAAYHLHF,TGTGCCAGCAGCAAACTGGGAGGGGACGCTGCAGCCTATCACCTCCACTTT,.,.,TRBJ1-6,TRBV5-5
CASSLVRAETGGGTQYF,TGTGCCAGCAGCTTAGTCCGTGCGGAAACCGGAGGAGGAACGCAGTATTTT,once,.,TRBJ2-3,TRBV7-2
CASSPDRTNEKLFF,TGTGCCAGCAGCCCGGACAGAACTAATGAAAAACTGTTTTTT,few,.,TRBJ1-4,TRBV5-4
CASSLGQGSDTQYF,TGTGCCAGCAGCTTGGGACAGGGTTCAGATACGCAGTATTTT,.,TRBD1,TRBJ2-3,TRBV7-9
CASTDSIDPSGSDTQYF,TGTGCCAGCACGGATTCCATTGACCCGAGCGGATCAGATACGCAGTATTTT,once,.,TRBJ2-3,TRBV5-6
CASSLSRASGRVSTYEQYF,TGTGCCAGCAGTTTATCCCGGGCTAGCGGGAGGGTTTCGACCTACGAGCAGTACTTC,.,TRBD2,TRBJ2-7,TRBV28
CASAQGALNSPLHF,TGTGCCAGCGCACAGGGGGCCCTAAATTCACCCCTCCACTTT,.,TRBD1,TRBJ1-6,TRBV2
CASSMHKVNEQFF,TGTGCCAGTAGTATGCACAAGGTCAATGAGCAGTTCTTC,.,.,TRBJ2-1,TRBV19
CASQPNIGELFF,TGTGCCAGCCAACCGAACATCGGGGAGCTGTTTTTT,.,.,TRBJ2-2,TRBV11-2
CASSAQPEGEQYF,TGTGCCAGCAGCGCTCAACCGGAGGGGGAGCAGTACTTC,few,.,TRBJ2-7,TRBV9
CATSDPWTGLNTGELFF,TGTGCCACCAGTGACCCCTGGACGGGCCTGAACACCGGGGAGCTGTTTTTT,many,.,TRBJ2-2,TRBV24-1
CASRFGGLRNEQFF,TGCGCCAGCAGATTTGGGGGACTAAGGAATGAGCAGTTCTTC,.,TRBD2,TRBJ2-1,TRBV10-2
CASSPSDGYEQYF,TGTGCCAGCAGCCCCTCGGACGGCTACGAGCAGTACTTC,.,.,TRBJ2-7,TRBV3-1/TRBV3-2
CASSADRAWGETQYF,TGTGCCAGCAGCGCAGACCGGGCCTGGGGGGAGACCCAGTACTTC,.,.,TRBJ2-5,TRBV11-2
CAWSQGRAQPQHF,TGTGCCTGGAGTCAGGGGCGGGCTCAGCCCCAGCATTTT,.,.,TRBJ1-5,TRBV30
CASSVRGSRNTIYF,TGTGCCAGCAGCGTGAGGGGCTCAAGAAACACCATATATTTT,.,.,TRBJ1-3,TRBV9
CASSYSNSPLHF,TGTGCCAGCAGTTACTCGAATTCACCCCTCCACTTT,.,.,TRBJ1-6,TRBV6-5
CASSSGQANTEAFF,TGTGCCAGCAGCTCGGGACAGGCGAACACTGAAGCTTTCTTT,.,TRBD1,TRBJ1-1,TRBV9
CASSLRFSNQPQHF,TGTGCCAGCAGCTTGAGGTTTAGCAATCAGCCCCAGCATTTT,.,.,TRBJ1-5,TRBV5-6
CASSLKGRGDTQYF,TGTGCCAGCAGCTTAAAGGGCAGGGGGGATACGCAGTATTTT,once,TRBD1,TRBJ2-3,TRBV5-8
CASTRLAGVGDYNEQFF,TGCGCCAGCACTAGACTAGCGGGGGTAGGGGACTACAATGAGCAGTTCTTC,.,TRBD2,TRBJ2-1,TRBV5-1
CAGGVASNEQFF,TGTGCCGGAGGTGTGGCTAGCAATGAGCAGTTCTTC,.,.,TRBJ2-1,TRBV6-5
CATEGLAAGRQYF,TGTGCCACTGAGGGACTAGCGGCTGGTAGGCAGTATTTT,.,TRBD2,TRBJ2-3,TRBV10-3
CASSFGQGPRASTDTQYF,TGTGCCAGCAGCTTCGGACAGGGGCCGCGTGCTAGCACAGATACGCAGTATTTT,.,TRBD1,TRBJ2-3,TRBV11-3
CASSPFFQLAGDPDTQYF,TGTGCCAGCAGTCCTTTCTTTCAACTAGCGGGAGACCCAGATACGCAGTATTTT,.,TRBD2,TRBJ2-3,TRBV2
CASSHGTGTSYEQYF,TGTGCCAGCAGCCACGGGACAGGGACCTCCTACGAGCAGTACTTC,.,TRBD1,TRBJ2-7,TRBV3-1/TRBV3-2
CASSFNGGLQPQHF,TGTGCCAGCAGTTTTAACGGGGGTTTGCAGCCCCAGCATTTT,.,.,TRBJ1-5,TRBV27
CASRMGNYGYTF,TGCGCCAGCAGAATGGGAAACTATGGCTACACCTTC,.,.,TRBJ1-2,TRBV5-1
CASSYQGHQDNEQFF,TGTGCCAGCAGTTACCAGGGACACCAGGACAATGAGCAGTTCTTC,.,.,TRBJ2-1,TRBV6-6
CAWSVLWRGRPEQYF,TGTGCCTGGAGTGTACTCTGGCGGGGAAGGCCCGAGCAGTACTTC,.,.,TRBJ2-7,TRBV30
CASQITSGSSYEQYF,TGTGCCAGCCAAATCACCAGCGGGAGCTCCTACGAGCAGTACTTC,.,TRBD2,TRBJ2-7,TRBV6-5
CASSSGAGGFTDTQYF,TGTGCCAGCAGCTCCGGGGCAGGGGGGTTCACAGATACGCAGTATTTT,.,.,TRBJ2-3,TRBV5-6
CASSSGTGGSREQFF,TGTGCCAGCAGTTCCGGGACAGGGGGATCCCGTGAGCAGTTCTTC,once,TRBD1,TRBJ2-1,TRBV6-5
CASSRTGGKTQYF,TGTGCCAGCAGCCGGACAGGGGGCAAGACCCAGTACTTC,once,TRBD1,TRBJ2-5,TRBV5-6
CASSPQGANEQFF,TGTGCCAGCAGCCCACAGGGGGCAAATGAGCAGTTCTTC,.,TRBD1,TRBJ2-1,TRBV5-4
CASDRGKQESSYNEQFF,TGTGCCAGTGACAGGGGAAAGCAGGAGAGCTCCTACAATGAGCAGTTCTTC,.,TRBD1,TRBJ2-1,TRBV19
CASSLSGVNQPQHF,TGTGCCAGCAGTTTGTCAGGGGTCAATCAGCCCCAGCATTTT,.,.,TRBJ1-5,TRBV27
CASSSTTSGSFNEQFF,TGTGCCAGCAGTTCCACGACTAGCGGGAGTTTTAATGAGCAGTTCTTC,.,TRBD2,TRBJ2-1,TRBV6-6
CASSDEGGNQPQHF,TGTGCCAGCAGTGACGAGGGGGGCAATCAGCCCCAGCATTTT,.,.,TRBJ1-5,TRBV6-1
CASSRQGNTEAFF,TGTGCCAGCAGCCGACAGGGAAACACTGAAGCTTTCTTT,.,TRBD1,TRBJ1-1,TRBV11-3
CASSRKIGRGSSYNSPLHF,TGTGCCAGCAGCCGGAAGATCGGTAGGGGCAGCTCCTATAATTCACCCCTCCACTTT,once,.,TRBJ1-6,TRBV3-1/TRBV3-2
CASRPRSQNTGELFF,TGTGCCAGCAGACCTCGATCTCAGAACACCGGGGAGCTGTTTTTT,.,.,TRBJ2-2,TRBV6-6
CASSIGPRAYEQYF,TGTGCCAGTAGTATAGGGCCAAGGGCCTACGAGCAGTACTTC,few,.,TRBJ2-7,TRBV19
CASSWGTGRNIQYF,TGTGCCAGCAGCTGGGGGACAGGTCGAAACATTCAGTACTTC,.,TRBD1,TRBJ2-4,TRBV5-4
CASSLGTGGEQYF,TGTGCCAGCAGCTTAGGGACAGGGGGCGAGCAGTACTTC,.,TRBD1,TRBJ2-7,TRBV7-3
CASSPDRAGGGNTIYF,TGTGCCAGCAGCCCCGACAGGGCAGGAGGTGGAAACACCATATATTTT,.,TRBD1,TRBJ1-3,TRBV27
CASSLRPQDYNEQFF,TGTGCCAGCAGCTTAAGGCCCCAGGACTACAATGAGCAGTTCTTC,.,.,TRBJ2-1,TRBV7-6
CSTYRNNEQFF,TGCAGCACTTATCGGAACAATGAGCAGTTCTTC,.,.,TRBJ2-1,TRBV29-1
CASSDVRGHIQYF,TGCGCCAGCAGTGATGTGAGGGGTCACATTCAGTACTTC,.,.,TRBJ2-4,TRBV10-2
CSVERGTSGSVGTGELFF,TGCAGCGTTGAAAGGGGGACTAGCGGGAGCGTAGGCACCGGGGAGCTGTTTTTT,.,TRBD2,TRBJ2-2,TRBV29-1
CASSSGTSSTDTQYF,TGTGCCAGCAGTTCGGGGACTAGCAGCACAGATACGCAGTATTTT,.,TRBD2,TRBJ2-3,TRBV6-4
CASSLVEGLETQYF,TGTGCCAGCAGCTTAGTGGAAGGCCTAGAGACCCAGTACTTC,.,.,TRBJ2-5,TRBV11-1
CASSPGLAGGDETQYF,TGTGCCAGCAGCCCGGGACTAGCGGGAGGGGATGAGACCCAGTACTTC,.,TRBD2,TRBJ2-5,TRBV5-4
CASSQTRYEQYF,TGTGCCAGCAGCCAAACTAGATACGAGCAGTACTTC,.,.,TRBJ2-7,TRBV3-1/TRBV3-2
CASRGTGTPTYEQYF,TGCGCCAGCAGAGGGACCGGGACACCAACCTACGAGCAGTACTTC,.,.,TRBJ2-7,TRBV5-1
CASSVTDTQYF,TGTGCCAGCAGTGTCACAGATACGCAGTATTTT,.,.,TRBJ2-3,TRBV12-3/TRBV12-4